The subject of this entry is one T cell receptor (beta chain). The antigen is not known. The source of the sample is a study of T-cell reconstitution after alpha-beta-depleted transplantation in children. Points from the study as a whole: One year after transplant, T-cell counts and diversity came mostly from newly produced T cells. Surviving recipient T cells and thymic progenitors underlay high day-60 TCRbeta diversity in some patients.

The CDR3 extends over 20 amino acids. V lost 0 bases to trimming and J lost 0 bases, with 21 bases between them. CDR1 and CDR2 (germline): SGHAT, FQNNGV. TCRbeta library preparation incorporated unique molecular identifiers. TCRdb reprocessed the PCR reads via MiXCR and lists one record per CDR3 protein. Here the sample spans fewer than 1 million distinct CDR3 sequences, about 15% being singletons. The J gene is TRBJ1-5, the V gene TRBV11-2; D not resolved. The TCR was taken from a male patient under 18 who had a stem cell transplant for acute lymphoblastic leukemia, so the T cells may come from the graft donor. Sequencing was performed on PBMCs, mostly from graft donor cells, taken 360 days after TCRalphabeta/CD19-depleted stem cell transplant. CDR3 nucleotide sequence: TGTGCCAGCAGCTTAGAGCGCCGGGATGGACGGGTTGGTAGCAATCAGCCCCAGCATTTT. This encodes CASSLERRDGRVGSNQPQHF.